This section outlines one T cell receptor beta chain sequence together with its context. Germline assignment: CDR1 GTSNPN and CDR2 SVGIG (reference sequence). The CDR3 contains 14 residues. V was shortened by 3 bases and J by 4 bases, with 12 bases between the two germline ends. These data originate in a study of blood T cell repertoires in COVID-19. Study details: From T cells, B-cell-depleted T cells, or PBMCs came the material, which was cDNA or gDNA.

Profiling relied on immunoSEQ multiplex PCR, and the TCRdb table lists in-frame clones only, not all of them. The table records a few hundred thousand clones, roughly 85% of them present only once. The material sequenced was peripheral blood. This clonotype was obtained from a woman between 18 and 29 years old with acute or convalescent COVID-19. The chain uses TRBV30 and TRBJ2-2; D perhaps matches TRBD1 (5 bases). For the CDR3, the DNA is TGTGCCTGGAGGGGGCGGTCAATCACCGGGGAGCTGTTTTTT. Protein sequence: CAWRGRSITGELFF.